The T cell receptor (beta chain) described here comes from a study of blood T cell repertoires in COVID-19. This table comes from immunoSEQ multiplex PCR, and its TCRdb copy is limited to in-frame clones, with some not included. The data contain approximately 160,000 clones, roughly 71% of them singletons. The CDR3 runs to 18 residues. Germline V CDR1 and CDR2: GTSNPN, SVGIG (reference sequence). With 0 bases clipped from V and 2 bases from J, the junction kept 13 bases outside the gene matches. This chain links TRBV30 with TRBJ1-5, with TRBD1 identical over 7 bases. Sequenced sample: peripheral blood. This receptor was identified in a woman over 75 with acute or convalescent COVID-19. In DNA, the CDR3 is TGTGCCTGGAGTGTTTCTCTGACCGGCAGGGGGGGCAATCAGCCCCAGCATTTT. Its translation is CAWSVSLTGRGGNQPQHF. The complete variable domain, with remaining parts taken from reference TRBV30 and TRBJ1-5, reads SQTIHQWPATLVQPVGSPLSLECTVEGTSNPNLYWYRQAAGRGLQLLFYSVGIGQISSEVPQNLSASRPQDRQFILSSKKLLLSDSGFYLCAWSVSLTGRGGNQPQHFGDGTRLSIL.